This T cell receptor (beta chain) was retrieved from a study of blood T cell repertoires in COVID-19. The wider study: Samples representing acute and convalescent COVID-19 were sourced from the United States, Italy and Spain. The analysed material was cDNA or gDNA that came from T cells, B-cell-depleted T cells, or PBMCs.

Germline values: CDR1 ENHRY, CDR2 SYGVKD. The CDR3 runs 16 residues. J gave up 6 bases and V 6 bases, and 9 bases lay outside the gene matches. As handled by the study authors: Nucleated cell number was recorded as an estimate derived from reference gene primer amplification. Clones were read by immunoSEQ multiplex PCR, and TCRdb kept only the in-frame ones, dropping some. V, J and clone size are taken as reported in that table, and D and trimming were inferred from the DNA itself. This table has 200,000 to 250,000 clones, around 82% appearing once. Sequenced sample: peripheral blood. V is TRBV10-3 and J is TRBJ2-7; 15 bases fit TRBD2. This receptor was identified in a woman aged 80 or over with acute or convalescent COVID-19. CDR3 in amino acids: CAISWTSGGAVGEQYF. CDR3 DNA: TGTGCCATCAGCTGGACTAGCGGGGGGGCCGTCGGCGAGCAGTACTTC.